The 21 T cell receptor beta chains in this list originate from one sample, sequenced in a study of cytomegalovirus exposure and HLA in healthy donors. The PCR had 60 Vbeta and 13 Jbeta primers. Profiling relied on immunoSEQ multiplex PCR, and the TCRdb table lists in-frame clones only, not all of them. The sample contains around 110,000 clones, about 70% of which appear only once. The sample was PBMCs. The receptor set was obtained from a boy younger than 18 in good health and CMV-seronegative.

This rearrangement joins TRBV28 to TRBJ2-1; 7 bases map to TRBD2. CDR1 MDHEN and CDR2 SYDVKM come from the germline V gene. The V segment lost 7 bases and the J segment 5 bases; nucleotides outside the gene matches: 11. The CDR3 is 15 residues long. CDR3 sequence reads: CASTMGGWRNNEQFF. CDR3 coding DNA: TGTGCCAGCACCATGGGGGGGTGGCGGAACAATGAGCAGTTCTTC. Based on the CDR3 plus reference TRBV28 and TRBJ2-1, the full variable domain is DVKVTQSSRYLVKRTGEKVFLECVQDMDHENMFWYRQDPGLGLRLIYFSYDVKMKEKGDIPEGYSVSREKKERFSLILESASTNQTSMYLCASTMGGWRNNEQFFGPGTRLTVL.

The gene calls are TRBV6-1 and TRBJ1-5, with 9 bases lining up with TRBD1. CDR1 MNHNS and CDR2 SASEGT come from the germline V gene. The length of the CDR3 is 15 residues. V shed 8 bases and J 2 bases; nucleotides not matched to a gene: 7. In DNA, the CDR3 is TGTGCCAGCTCCACAGGGGGCGCGGGCAATCAGCCCCAGCATTTT. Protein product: CASSTGGAGNQPQHF.

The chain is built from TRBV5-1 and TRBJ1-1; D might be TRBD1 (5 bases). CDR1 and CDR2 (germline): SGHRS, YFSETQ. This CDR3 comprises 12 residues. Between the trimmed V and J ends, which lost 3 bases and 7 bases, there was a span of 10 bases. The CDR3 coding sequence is TGCGCCAGCAGCTCGAACACAGGTGAAGCTTTCTTT. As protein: CASSSNTGEAFF.

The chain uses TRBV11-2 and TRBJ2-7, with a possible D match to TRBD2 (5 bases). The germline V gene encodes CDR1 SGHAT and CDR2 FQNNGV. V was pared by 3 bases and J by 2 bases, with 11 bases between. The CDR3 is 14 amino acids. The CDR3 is CASSFGGGAYEQYF. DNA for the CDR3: TGTGCCAGCAGCTTTGGCGGAGGAGCCTACGAGCAGTACTTC.

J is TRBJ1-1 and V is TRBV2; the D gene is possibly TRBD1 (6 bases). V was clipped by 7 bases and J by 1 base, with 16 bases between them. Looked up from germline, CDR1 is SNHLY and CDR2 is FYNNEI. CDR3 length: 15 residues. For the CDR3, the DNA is TGTGCCAGCACCACAGGGTTCGGGTCGAACACTGAAGCTTTCTTT. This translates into CASTTGFGSNTEAFF.

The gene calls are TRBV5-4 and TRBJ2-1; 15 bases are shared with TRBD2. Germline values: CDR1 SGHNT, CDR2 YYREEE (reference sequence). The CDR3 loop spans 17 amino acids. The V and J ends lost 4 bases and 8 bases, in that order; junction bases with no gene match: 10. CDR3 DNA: TGTGCCAGCAGCGACCGGACTAGCGGGGGGGCCTTAGATGAGCAGTTCTTC. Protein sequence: CASSDRTSGGALDEQFF.

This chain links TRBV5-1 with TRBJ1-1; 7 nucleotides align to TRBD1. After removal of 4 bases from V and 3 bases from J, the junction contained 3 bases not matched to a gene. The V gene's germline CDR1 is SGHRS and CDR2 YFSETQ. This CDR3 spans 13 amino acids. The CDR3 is CASSRGTDTEAFF. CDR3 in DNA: TGCGCCAGCAGCCGTGGGACAGACACTGAAGCTTTCTTT.

This CDR3 reads CASSQGRQGFYEQYF. CDR3 sequence (DNA): TGTGCCAGCAGTCAAGGGAGACAGGGGTTCTACGAGCAGTACTTC. The chain carries TRBV2 and TRBJ2-7; 8 nucleotides match TRBD1. This CDR3 contains 15 residues. CDR1 SNHLY and CDR2 FYNNEI come from the germline V gene. Trimming at V came to 5 bases and at J to 3 bases, leaving 9 bases not matched to a gene.

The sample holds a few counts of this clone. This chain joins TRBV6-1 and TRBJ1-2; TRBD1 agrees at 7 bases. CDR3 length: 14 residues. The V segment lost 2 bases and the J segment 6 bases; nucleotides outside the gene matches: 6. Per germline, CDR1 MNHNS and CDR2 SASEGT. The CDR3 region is CASSENRGLDGYTF. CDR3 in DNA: TGTGCCAGCAGTGAAAACAGGGGTTTGGATGGCTACACCTTC.

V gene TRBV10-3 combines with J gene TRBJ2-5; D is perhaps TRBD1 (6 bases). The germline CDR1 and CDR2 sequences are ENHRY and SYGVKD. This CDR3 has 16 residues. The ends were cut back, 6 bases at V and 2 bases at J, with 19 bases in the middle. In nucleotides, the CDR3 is TGTGCCATCAGCAAAGGACAGAGAGCCAATCAAGAGACCCAGTACTTC. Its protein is CAISKGQRANQETQYF.

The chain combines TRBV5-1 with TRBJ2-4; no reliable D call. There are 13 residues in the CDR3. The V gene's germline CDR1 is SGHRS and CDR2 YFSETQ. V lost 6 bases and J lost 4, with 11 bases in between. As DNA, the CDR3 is TGCGCCAGCAAAGCTGCGATGAAAAACATTCAGTACTTC. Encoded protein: CASKAAMKNIQYF.

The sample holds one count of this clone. The chain's CDR3 is CASSGSSWHEQYF. CDR3 nucleotide sequence: TGTGCCAGCAGTGGGTCCTCGTGGCACGAGCAGTACTTC. This rearrangement joins TRBV2 to TRBJ2-7; D remains unclear. Germline assignment: CDR1 SNHLY and CDR2 FYNNEI. The CDR3 contains 13 residues. Trimming shortened V by 4 bases and J by 5 bases, and 12 bases separated the two germline ends.

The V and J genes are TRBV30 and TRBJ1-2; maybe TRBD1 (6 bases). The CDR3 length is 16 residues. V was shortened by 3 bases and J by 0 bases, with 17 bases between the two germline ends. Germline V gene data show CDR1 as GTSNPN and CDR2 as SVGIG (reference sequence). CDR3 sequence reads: CAWSETWTVSNYGYTF. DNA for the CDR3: TGTGCCTGGAGCGAGACATGGACAGTATCTAACTATGGCTACACCTTC. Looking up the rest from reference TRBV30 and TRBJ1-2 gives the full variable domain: SQTIHQWPATLVQPVGSPLSLECTVEGTSNPNLYWYRQAAGRGLQLLFYSVGIGQISSEVPQNLSASRPQDRQFILSSKKLLLSDSGFYLCAWSETWTVSNYGYTFGSGTRLTVV.

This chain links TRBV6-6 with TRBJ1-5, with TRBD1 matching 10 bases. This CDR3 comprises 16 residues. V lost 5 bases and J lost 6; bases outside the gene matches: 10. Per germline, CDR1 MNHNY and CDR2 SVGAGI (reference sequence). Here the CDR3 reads CASSAGTGEGGQPQHF. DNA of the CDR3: TGTGCCAGCAGTGCCGGGACAGGGGAGGGAGGTCAGCCCCAGCATTTT.

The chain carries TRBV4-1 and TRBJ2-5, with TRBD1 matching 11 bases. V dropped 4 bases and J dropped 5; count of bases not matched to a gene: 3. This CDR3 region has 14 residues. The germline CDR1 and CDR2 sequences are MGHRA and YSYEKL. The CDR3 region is CASSRTGGRETQYF. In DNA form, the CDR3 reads TGCGCCAGCAGCCGGACAGGGGGCAGGGAGACCCAGTACTTC.

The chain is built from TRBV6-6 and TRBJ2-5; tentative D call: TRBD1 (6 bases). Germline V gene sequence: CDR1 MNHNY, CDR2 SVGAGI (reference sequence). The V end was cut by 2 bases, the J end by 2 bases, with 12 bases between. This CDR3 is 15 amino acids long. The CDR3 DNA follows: TGTGCCAGCAGTTACACCACCGGACAGCAAGAGACCCAGTACTTC. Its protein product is CASSYTTGQQETQYF.

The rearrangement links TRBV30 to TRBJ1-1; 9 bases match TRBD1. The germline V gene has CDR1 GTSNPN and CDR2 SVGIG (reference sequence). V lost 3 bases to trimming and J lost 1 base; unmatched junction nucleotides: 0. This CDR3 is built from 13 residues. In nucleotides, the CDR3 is TGTGCCTGGAGGGACAGGGGGAACACTGAAGCTTTCTTT. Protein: CAWRDRGNTEAFF.

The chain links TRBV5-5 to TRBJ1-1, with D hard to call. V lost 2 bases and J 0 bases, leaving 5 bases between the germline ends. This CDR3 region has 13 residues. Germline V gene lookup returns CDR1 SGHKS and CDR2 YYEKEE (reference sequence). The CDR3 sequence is CASSFSLNTEAFF. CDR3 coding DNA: TGTGCCAGCAGCTTTAGCTTGAACACTGAAGCTTTCTTT. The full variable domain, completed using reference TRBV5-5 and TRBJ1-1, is DAGVTQSPTHLIKTRGQQVTLRCSPISGHKSVSWYQQVLGQGPQFIFQYYEKEERGRGNFPDRFSARQFPNYSSELNVNALLLGDSALYLCASSFSLNTEAFFGQGTRLTVV.

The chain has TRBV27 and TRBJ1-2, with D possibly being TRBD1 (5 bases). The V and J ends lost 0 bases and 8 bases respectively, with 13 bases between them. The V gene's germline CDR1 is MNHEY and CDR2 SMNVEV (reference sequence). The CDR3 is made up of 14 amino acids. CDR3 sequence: CASSLSPGSRGYTF. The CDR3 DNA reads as TGTGCCAGCAGTTTATCCCCAGGGTCAAGGGGCTACACCTTC.

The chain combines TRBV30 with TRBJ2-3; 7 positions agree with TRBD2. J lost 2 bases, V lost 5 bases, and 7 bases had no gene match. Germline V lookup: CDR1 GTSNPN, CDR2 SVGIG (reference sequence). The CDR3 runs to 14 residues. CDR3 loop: CAWDGAGVTDTQYF. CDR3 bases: TGTGCCTGGGACGGGGCGGGGGTCACAGATACGCAGTATTTT.

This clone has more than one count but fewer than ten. Written as DNA, the CDR3 is TGTGCCAGCAGTTCCCGGCGGGCAGGGGGCTACGAGCAGTACTTC. Translation gives CASSSRRAGGYEQYF. This chain joins TRBV27 and TRBJ2-7; 7 nucleotides line up with TRBD1. Germline V gene data show CDR1 as MNHEY and CDR2 as SMNVEV (reference sequence). The CDR3 is 15 amino acids. The V and J ends lost 4 bases and 3 bases, in that order; junction bases with no gene match: 9.